This entry concerns a single T cell receptor (beta chain). Its antigen remains unidentified. Other DNA sequences of this sample code for an identical CDR3. The sample originates from a study of cytomegalovirus exposure and HLA in healthy donors. The primer mix had 60 Vbeta and 13 Jbeta primers. Assay: immunoSEQ multiplex PCR; the TCRdb copy retains only in-frame clones and omits some. The sample yields 120,000 to 150,000 clones, over 60% seen once. CDR3 length: 16 residues. CDR1 SEHNR and CDR2 FQNEAQ come from the germline V gene (reference sequence). With V trimmed by 5 bases and J by 0 bases, 5 bases remained unmatched. Broader study findings: The study dropped some indistinguishable V segments, TRBV6-2 and TRBV6-3 among them.

Among the donors, all were healthy bone marrow donors. The sequence was collected from a male donor in good health and CMV-seropositive. J is TRBJ2-1 and V is TRBV7-9; TRBD2 matches 9 bases. The source material was PBMCs. The CDR3 coding sequence is TGTGCCAGCAGCCCGACTAGCGGTAGCTCCTACAATGAGCAGTTCTTC. Translation gives CASSPTSGSSYNEQFF. Together with reference TRBV7-9 and TRBJ2-1, the CDR3 gives the full variable domain: DTGVSQNPRHKITKRGQNVTFRCDPISEHNRLYWYRQTLGQGPEFLTYFQNEAQLEKSRLLSDRFSAERPKGSFSTLEIQRTEQGDSAMYLCASSPTSGSSYNEQFFGPGTRLTVL.